These T cell receptor beta chains were read from a single sample in a study of T cell changes during pregnancy in multiple sclerosis. Assay: immunoSEQ multiplex PCR; the TCRdb copy retains only in-frame clones and omits some. The sample includes some 85,000 clones, around 94% of them seen just once. The material was peripheral blood, obtained in the third trimester of pregnancy. The source is a female donor with multiple sclerosis, enrolled in a pregnancy study. Both conserved end residues are part of each CDR3. A D gene is named only where the DNA matches it firmly. The size entry is marked missing in some rows and otherwise reads once, few, many or a size class.

V	D	length	size	J	CDR3	DNA
TRBV12-2	.	19	.	TRBJ2-5	CASRLGREREEGREETQYF	TGTGCAAGTCGCTTAGGTCGGGAGCGGGAGGAGGGCCGGGAGGAGACCCAGTACTTC
TRBV2	.	12	.	TRBJ1-1	CARQQGSTEAFF	TGTGCCAGACAACAGGGTAGCACTGAAGCTTTCTTT
TRBV7-8	TRBD1	13	.	TRBJ2-1	CASSSQGDDEQFF	TGTGCCAGCAGCTCACAGGGGGACGATGAGCAGTTCTTC
TRBV6-4	TRBD2	14	medium-sized	TRBJ2-1	CASSDGTSGNEQFF	TGTGCCAGCAGTGACGGGACTAGCGGCAATGAGCAGTTCTTC
TRBV6-4	TRBD2	15	.	TRBJ2-1	CASSATSGTTTEQFF	TGTGCCAGCAGTGCGACTAGCGGGACCACGACCGAGCAGTTCTTC
TRBV30	.	16	.	TRBJ2-1	CAWSGPLVEFEDEQFF	TGTGCCTGGAGTGGCCCACTAGTGGAATTTGAGGATGAGCAGTTCTTC
TRBV11-2	.	13	.	TRBJ2-2	CASSLSNTGELFF	TGTGCCAGCAGTCTATCAAACACCGGGGAGCTGTTTTTT
TRBV21-1	.	15	once	TRBJ1-1	CASSSRGQGNTEAFF	TGTGCCAGCAGTTCCCGGGGACAGGGGAACACTGAAGCTTTCTTT
TRBV4-2	.	16	few	TRBJ2-3	CASSQEGPPRTDTQYF	TGTGCCAGCAGCCAAGAGGGCCCGCCTCGCACAGATACGCAGTATTTT
TRBV19	.	15	.	TRBJ2-1	CASNRASDNTPVQFF	TGTGCCAGTAATCGGGCTAGCGACAACACCCCGGTGCAGTTCTTC
TRBV4-1	.	15	.	TRBJ2-7	CASSQVGSSLYEQYF	TGCGCCAGCAGCCAAGTCGGGAGCAGCCTCTACGAGCAGTACTTC
TRBV9	TRBD1	17	.	TRBJ1-2	CASSYAGQAMSVYGYTF	TGTGCCAGCAGCTATGCGGGACAGGCGATGAGCGTCTATGGCTACACCTTC
TRBV7-8	.	10	.	TRBJ2-1	CASSSMEQFF	TGTGCCAGCTCCTCTATGGAGCAGTTCTTC
TRBV11-2	.	16	.	TRBJ2-3	CASSSPMGVNTDTQYF	TGTGCCAGCAGCTCCCCGATGGGAGTTAACACAGATACGCAGTATTTT
TRBV18	.	15	.	TRBJ2-3	CASSPDMASTDTQYF	TGTGCCAGCTCACCAGATATGGCTAGCACAGATACGCAGTATTTT
TRBV9	.	15	.	TRBJ2-5	CASSVCWRFQETQYF	TGTGCCAGCAGCGTATGTTGGAGGTTCCAAGAGACCCAGTACTTC
TRBV6-6	.	16	.	TRBJ2-1	CASTLKVASSYNEQFF	TGTGCCAGCACTCTAAAGGTAGCTTCTTCCTACAATGAGCAGTTCTTC
TRBV27	.	16	.	TRBJ2-7	CASSPTTRRNSYEQYF	TGTGCCAGCAGTCCGACGACTAGACGGAACTCCTACGAGCAGTACTTC
TRBV4-3	.	13	.	TRBJ2-1	CASSLRGTYEQFF	TGCGCCAGCAGCCTAAGGGGCACCTATGAGCAGTTCTTC
TRBV7-9	.	16	once	TRBJ1-1	CASSLAPPTANTEAFF	TGTGCCAGCAGCTTAGCCCCCCCTACAGCGAACACTGAAGCTTTCTTT
TRBV27	TRBD1	20	once	TRBJ2-6	CASSLKAGTGVLSGANVLTF	TGTGCCAGCAGTCTAAAAGCCGGGACAGGAGTACTCTCTGGGGCCAACGTCCTGACTTTC
TRBV5-1	.	14	.	TRBJ1-1	CASSHDFMNTEAFF	TGCGCCAGCAGCCACGACTTCATGAACACTGAAGCTTTCTTT
TRBV2	TRBD2	15	.	TRBJ2-1	CASSERLAGGSRQFF	TGTGCCAGCAGCGAACGACTAGCGGGAGGCTCTCGGCAGTTCTTC
TRBV30	TRBD2	16	.	TRBJ2-3	CAWSVGTSGSTDTQYF	TGTGCCTGGAGTGTCGGGACTAGCGGGAGCACAGATACGCAGTATTTT
TRBV19	.	15	.	TRBJ1-1	CASSIQDRAGTEAFF	TGTGCCAGTAGTATTCAGGATAGGGCGGGCACTGAAGCTTTCTTT
TRBV19	TRBD1	16	once	TRBJ2-7	CASSRDRGSYPYEQYF	TGTGCCAGTAGCCGGGACAGGGGTAGTTACCCTTACGAGCAGTACTTC
TRBV6-1	TRBD1	15	.	TRBJ2-7	CASSEGDRGPYEQYF	TGTGCCAGCAGTGAAGGGGACAGGGGGCCCTACGAGCAGTACTTC